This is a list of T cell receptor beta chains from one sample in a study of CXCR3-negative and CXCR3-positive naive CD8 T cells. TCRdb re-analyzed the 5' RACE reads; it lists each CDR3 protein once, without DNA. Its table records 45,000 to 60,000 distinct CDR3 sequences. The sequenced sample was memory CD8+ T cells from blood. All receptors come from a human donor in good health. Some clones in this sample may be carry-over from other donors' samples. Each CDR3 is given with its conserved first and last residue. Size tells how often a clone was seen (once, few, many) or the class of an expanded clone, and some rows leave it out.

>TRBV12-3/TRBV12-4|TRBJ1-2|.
CASSPDRDGYTF
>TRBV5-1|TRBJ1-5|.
CASSLGVLTEGQPQHF
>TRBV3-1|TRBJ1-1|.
CASSQDTPMNTEAFF
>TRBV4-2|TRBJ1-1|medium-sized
CASSQDGSLTGMSTEAFF
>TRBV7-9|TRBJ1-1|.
CASSLDTGVANTEAFF
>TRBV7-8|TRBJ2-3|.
CASSQESPSTDTQYF
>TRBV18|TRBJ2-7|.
CASSPRGTYEQYF
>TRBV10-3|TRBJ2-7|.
CAISGQEAYEQYF
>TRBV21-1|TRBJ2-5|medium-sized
CASSGQGQETQYF
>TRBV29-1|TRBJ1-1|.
CSAWVNTEAFF
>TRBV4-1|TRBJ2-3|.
CASSQGSGTITDTQYF
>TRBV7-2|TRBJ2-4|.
CASSLGGPQSF
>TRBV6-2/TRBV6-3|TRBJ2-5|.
CASSYRLSGGTQYF
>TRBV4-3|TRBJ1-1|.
CASSQVGGTGNTEAFF
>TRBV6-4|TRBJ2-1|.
CASSSGQNNEQFF
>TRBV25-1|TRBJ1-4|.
CASSEGGGNEKLFF
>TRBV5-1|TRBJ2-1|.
CASSYTGYNEQFF
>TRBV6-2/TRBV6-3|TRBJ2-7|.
CASSYEVETSGEDYEQYF
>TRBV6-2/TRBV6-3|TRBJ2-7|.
CASSYTLPLAGAYEQYF
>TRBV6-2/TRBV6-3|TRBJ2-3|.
CASSYPPSGRTDTQYF
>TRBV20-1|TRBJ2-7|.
CSARDVRDYLYEQYF
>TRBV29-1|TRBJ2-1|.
CSVEREGAYNEQFF
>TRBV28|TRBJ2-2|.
CASSSPRWGPRNTGELFF
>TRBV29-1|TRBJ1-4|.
CSVGSIVLGTGEEKLFF
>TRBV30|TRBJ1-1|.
CAWSVPDQEVAEAFF